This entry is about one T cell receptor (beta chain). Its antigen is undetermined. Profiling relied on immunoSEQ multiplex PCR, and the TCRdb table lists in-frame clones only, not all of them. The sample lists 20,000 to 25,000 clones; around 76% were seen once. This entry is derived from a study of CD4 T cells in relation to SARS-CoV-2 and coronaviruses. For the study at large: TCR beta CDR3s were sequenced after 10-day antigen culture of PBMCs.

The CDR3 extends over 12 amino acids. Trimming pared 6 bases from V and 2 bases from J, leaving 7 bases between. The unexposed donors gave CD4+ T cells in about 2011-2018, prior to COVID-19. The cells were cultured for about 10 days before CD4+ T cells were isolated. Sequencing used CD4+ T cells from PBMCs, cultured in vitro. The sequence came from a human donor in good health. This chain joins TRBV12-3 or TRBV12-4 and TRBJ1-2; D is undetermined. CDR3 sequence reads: CASRGENYGYTF. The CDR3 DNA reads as TGTGCCAGCAGAGGCGAAAACTATGGCTACACCTTC.